The clone carrying this TCR beta chain was observed once. This record comes from a study of cytomegalovirus exposure and HLA in healthy donors. Germline loops: CDR1 SGHTA, CDR2 FQGTGA. This CDR3 spans 16 amino acids. Unmatched junction bases numbered 8, after V lost 0 bases and J lost 9 bases. The table came from immunoSEQ multiplex PCR; TCRdb's copy has only in-frame clones and leaves some out. The data show some 150,000 clones, with 86% seen just once and less than 3.5% held by the top ten. This chain joins TRBV7-3 and TRBJ1-6; TRBD1 matches 7 bases. The origin of this receptor is a man aged 18 to 29 in good health and CMV-seropositive. Sequencing was carried out using PBMCs. The DNA of the CDR3 is TGTGCCAGCAGCTTAACCCCCCAGGGGGTTTTTTCACCCCTCCACTTT. Translating it yields CASSLTPQGVFSPLHF.